Below are 8 T cell receptor beta chains sequenced from a single sample in a study of blood T cells in healthy people across ages. Then a second PCR, running about 6 to 12 cycles, was carried out with a sample-barcoded 5' primer and a J-beta primer mix. TCRdb called the 5' RACE reads again in MiXCR, with one record for every CDR3 protein. The sample contains about 940,000 distinct CDR3 sequences, 45% to 50% of which appear only once. The sample was blood. The origin of the receptors is a man aged 30-40 years in good health.

The chain carries TRBV28 and TRBJ2-1, with 8 bases aligning to TRBD1. Per germline, CDR1 MDHEN and CDR2 SYDVKM. With V trimmed by 7 bases and J by 6 bases, 8 bases remained unmatched. The length of the CDR3 is 14 residues. The CDR3 sequence is CASNVRGLINEQFF. The CDR3 nucleotides read TGTGCCAGCAACGTCAGGGGGCTGATCAATGAGCAGTTCTTC.

In its sample, this clonotype was seen a few times. V and J are TRBV6-2 or TRBV6-3 and TRBJ2-7; 8 bases agree with TRBD1. V dropped 5 bases and J dropped 5; count of bases not matched to a gene: 5. The CDR3 has 13 amino acids. Germline values: CDR1 MNHEY, CDR2 SVGEGT. DNA of the CDR3: TGTGCCAGCAGTACGGACAGGGAGGACGAGCAGTACTTC. Translation: CASSTDREDEQYF.

V and J are TRBV6-1 and TRBJ1-5, with 8 bases matching TRBD1. The CDR3 has 16 amino acids. V shed 5 bases, J shed 3 bases, and the junction held 9 bases outside the gene matches. Germline lookup yields CDR1 MNHNS and CDR2 SASEGT. This CDR3 is CASSPRTGSYNQPQHF. CDR3 bases: TGTGCCAGCAGTCCTCGGACAGGGTCTTACAATCAGCCCCAGCATTTT.

The sample holds a few counts of this clonotype. Here the CDR3 DNA reads TGTGCCAGCAGTTACCAGGGATGGGGCGAGCAGTACTTC. Its protein is CASSYQGWGEQYF. This rearrangement joins TRBV27 to TRBJ2-4; a weak D match, TRBD1 (5 bases). The end of the DNA is better explained by TRBJ2-7, so the J call may be wrong. Germline V gene data show CDR1 as MNHEY and CDR2 as SMNVEV (reference sequence). CDR3 length: 13 amino acids.

The chain combines TRBV5-1 with TRBJ2-1, with 11 bases identical to TRBD1. The CDR3 is 15 residues long. Germline V gene lookup returns CDR1 SGHRS and CDR2 YFSETQ. J gave up 8 bases and V 0 bases, and 4 bases lay outside the gene matches. CDR3 coding DNA: TGCGCCAGCAGCTTGGTCGGACAGGGGGCTTATGAGCAGTTCTTC. Translating it yields CASSLVGQGAYEQFF.

This clonotype was found a few times. The chain couples TRBV4-2 to TRBJ1-2, with a weak D call TRBD1 (5 bases). The CDR3 is 14 amino acids. The germline V gene has CDR1 LGHNA and CDR2 YNFKEQ. The V end lost 0 bases, the J end lost 3 bases, and 8 bases lay between the germline ends. CDR3 sequence reads: CASSQDRVDYGYTF. For the CDR3, the DNA is TGTGCCAGCAGCCAAGACAGGGTGGACTATGGCTACACCTTC.

This clonotype was seen repeatedly, ten times or more. The chain combines TRBV20-1 with TRBJ2-1; 14 bases line up with TRBD2. The germline V gene has CDR1 DFQATT and CDR2 SNEGSKA (reference sequence). Trimming at V came to 6 bases and at J to 6 bases, leaving 4 bases not matched to a gene. The CDR3 has 14 amino acids. CDR3 bases: TGCAGTGCGAGGACTAGCGGGGGGATCAATGAGCAGTTCTTC. Its translation is CSARTSGGINEQFF.

This clonotype occurred many times. The chain links TRBV20-1 to TRBJ2-3, with 7 positions matching TRBD1. Germline assignment: CDR1 DFQATT and CDR2 SNEGSKA (reference sequence). The V gene end was trimmed by 1 base and the J gene end by 0 bases; junction bases not matched to a gene: 4. This CDR3 comprises 15 residues. In nucleotides, the CDR3 is TGCAGTGCTAGAGCGGGGACAGCTAGCACAGATACGCAGTATTTT. It translates to CSARAGTASTDTQYF.